The present entry profiles one T cell receptor (beta chain) with its context. Its antigen remains unknown. These data belong to a study of shared clonotypes between healthy human individuals. Study summary: Researchers assigned three CD4 naive, three CD4 memory, two CD8 naive and one CD8 memory plate to each donor.

Naive CD8 cells lacked CD45RO, underwent positive selection for CCR7 and left out terminally differentiated effector memory CD45RA+ cells. Sequenced by immunoSEQ multiplex PCR; TCRdb stores in-frame clones only, minus some. The sample comprises roughly 550,000 clones, around 95% of which are singletons, and 0.11% rests with the top ten. Looked up from germline, CDR1 is SGDLS and CDR2 is YYNGEE. Trimming cost V 3 bases and J 2 bases; bases outside gene matches: 8. The CDR3 has 15 residues. General study findings and limits: The donor pool, a small one, limited the genetic and exposure-history diversity represented.

The sequenced material came from naive CD8+ T cells sorted from blood. The chain couples TRBV9 to TRBJ2-7; 7 positions agree with TRBD2. The TCR comes from a woman in her twenties or thirties in good health. This CDR3 is CASSASSGLTYEQYF. The CDR3 DNA follows: TGTGCCAGCAGCGCATCTAGCGGTTTAACCTACGAGCAGTACTTC.